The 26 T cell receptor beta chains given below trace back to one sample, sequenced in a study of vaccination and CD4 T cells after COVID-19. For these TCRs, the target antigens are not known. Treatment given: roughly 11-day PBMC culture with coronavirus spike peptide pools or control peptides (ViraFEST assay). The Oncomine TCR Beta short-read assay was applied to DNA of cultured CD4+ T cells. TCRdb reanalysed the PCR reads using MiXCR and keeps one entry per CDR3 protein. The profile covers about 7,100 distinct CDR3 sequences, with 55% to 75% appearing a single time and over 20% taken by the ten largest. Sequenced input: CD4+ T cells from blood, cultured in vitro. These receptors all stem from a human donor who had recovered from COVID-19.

The CDR3: CASSLGGGGPAFF. The CDR3 bases are TGTGCCAGCAGCTTAGGGGGTGGGGGTCCAGCTTTCTTT. The V gene is TRBV7-6, the J gene TRBJ1-1, with D tentatively TRBD1 (5 bases). Between the trimmed V and J ends, which lost 1 base and 10 bases, there was a span of 13 bases. This CDR3 has 13 residues. The V gene's germline CDR1 is SGHVS and CDR2 FNYEAQ. Combining the CDR3 with reference TRBV7-6 and TRBJ1-1 gives the whole variable domain GAGVSQSPRYKVTKRGQDVALRCDPISGHVSLYWYRQALGQGPEFLTYFNYEAQQDKSGLPNDRFSAERPEGSISTLTIQRTEQRDSAMYRCASSLGGGGPAFFGQGTRLTVV.

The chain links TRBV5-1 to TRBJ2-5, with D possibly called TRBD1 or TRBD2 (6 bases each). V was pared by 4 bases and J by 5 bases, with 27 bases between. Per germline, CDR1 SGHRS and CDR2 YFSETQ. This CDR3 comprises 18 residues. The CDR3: CASSQDLGAPGAWETQYF. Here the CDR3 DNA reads TGCGCCAGCAGCCAAGATCTCGGGGCCCCGGGGGCATGGGAGACCCAGTACTTC.

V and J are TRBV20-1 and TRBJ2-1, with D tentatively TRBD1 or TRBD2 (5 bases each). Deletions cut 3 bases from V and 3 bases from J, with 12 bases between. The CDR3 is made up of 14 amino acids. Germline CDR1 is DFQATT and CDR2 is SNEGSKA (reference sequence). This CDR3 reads CSASPGTDYNEQFF. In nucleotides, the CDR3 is TGCAGTGCTAGCCCAGGGACGGACTACAATGAGCAGTTCTTC.

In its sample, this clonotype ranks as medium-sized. CDR3 residues: CATSRPQTGRYQPQHF. The CDR3 bases are TGTGCCACCAGCAGGCCACAGACAGGGCGTTATCAGCCCCAGCATTTT. V and J are TRBV15 and TRBJ1-5; 7 bases agree with TRBD1. The CDR3 is 16 amino acids. Germline V CDR1 and CDR2: LNHNV, YYDKDF (reference sequence). After removal of 3 bases from V and 5 bases from J, the junction contained 10 bases not matched to a gene.

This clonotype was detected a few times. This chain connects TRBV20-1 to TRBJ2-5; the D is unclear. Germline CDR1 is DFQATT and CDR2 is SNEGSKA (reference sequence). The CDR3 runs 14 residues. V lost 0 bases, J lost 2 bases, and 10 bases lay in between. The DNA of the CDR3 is TGCAGTGCTAGAGATGCGCTTACTCAAGAGACCCAGTACTTC. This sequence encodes CSARDALTQETQYF.

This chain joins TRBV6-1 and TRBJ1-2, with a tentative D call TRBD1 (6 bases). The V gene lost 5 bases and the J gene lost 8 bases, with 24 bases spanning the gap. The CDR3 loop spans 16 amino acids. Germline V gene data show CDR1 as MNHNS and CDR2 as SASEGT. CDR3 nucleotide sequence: TGTGCCAGCAGTCGCCACCCCAAGAACAGGGAGGGGGGCTACACCTTC. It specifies CASSRHPKNREGGYTF.

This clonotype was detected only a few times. The CDR3 nucleotides are TGTGCCAGCAACCGCCCGGGACAGCTTACCTACGAGCAGTACTTC. This sequence encodes CASNRPGQLTYEQYF. The chain is built from TRBV2 and TRBJ2-7; 7 nucleotides agree with TRBD1. This CDR3 is 15 amino acids long. Trimming removed 7 bases from V and 2 bases from J; junction bases left unmatched: 11. Per the germline V gene, CDR1 is SNHLY and CDR2 is FYNNEI.

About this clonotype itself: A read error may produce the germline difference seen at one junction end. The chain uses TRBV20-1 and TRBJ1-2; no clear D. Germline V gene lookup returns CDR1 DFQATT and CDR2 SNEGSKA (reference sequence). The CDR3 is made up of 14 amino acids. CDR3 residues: CSTRGKLQNYGYTF. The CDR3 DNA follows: TGCAGTACTAGAGGCAAGCTTCAAAACTATGGCTACACCTTC.

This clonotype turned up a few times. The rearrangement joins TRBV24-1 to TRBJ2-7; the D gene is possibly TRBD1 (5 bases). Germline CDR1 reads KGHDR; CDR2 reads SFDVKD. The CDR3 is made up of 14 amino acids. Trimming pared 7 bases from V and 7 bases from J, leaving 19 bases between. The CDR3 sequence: CATSLDRAPGEQYF. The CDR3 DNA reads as TGTGCCACCAGCCTGGACCGAGCCCCAGGGGAGCAGTACTTC.

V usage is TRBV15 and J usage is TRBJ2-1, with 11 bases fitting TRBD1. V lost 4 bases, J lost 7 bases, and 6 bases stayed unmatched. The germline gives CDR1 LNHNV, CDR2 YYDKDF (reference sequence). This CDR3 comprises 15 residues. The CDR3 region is CATSTIGTGGNEQFF. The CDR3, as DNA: TGTGCCACCAGCACTATTGGGACAGGGGGAAATGAGCAGTTCTTC.

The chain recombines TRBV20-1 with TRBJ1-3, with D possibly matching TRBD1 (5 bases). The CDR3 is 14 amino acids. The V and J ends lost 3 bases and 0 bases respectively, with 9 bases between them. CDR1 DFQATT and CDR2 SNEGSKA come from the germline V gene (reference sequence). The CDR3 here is CSASQGHSGNTIYF. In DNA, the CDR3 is TGCAGTGCTAGTCAGGGCCACTCTGGAAACACCATATATTTT.

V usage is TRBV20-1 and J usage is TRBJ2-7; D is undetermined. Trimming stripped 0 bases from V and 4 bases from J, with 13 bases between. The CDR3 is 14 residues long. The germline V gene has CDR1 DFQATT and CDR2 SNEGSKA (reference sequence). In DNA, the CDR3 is TGCAGTGCTAGAGATGCTAGAATCGGGTACGAGCAGTACTTC. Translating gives CSARDARIGYEQYF.

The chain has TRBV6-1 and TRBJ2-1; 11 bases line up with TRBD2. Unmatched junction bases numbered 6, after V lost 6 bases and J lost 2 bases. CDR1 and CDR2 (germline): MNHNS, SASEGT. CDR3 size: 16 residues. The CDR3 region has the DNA TGTGCCAGCAGGGGATCTAGCGGGAGGACCTACAATGAGCAGTTCTTC. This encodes CASRGSSGRTYNEQFF.

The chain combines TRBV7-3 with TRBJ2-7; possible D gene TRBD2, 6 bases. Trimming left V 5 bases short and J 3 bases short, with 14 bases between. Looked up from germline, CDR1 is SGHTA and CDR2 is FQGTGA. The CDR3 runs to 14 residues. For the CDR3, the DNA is TGTGCCAGCAGCCCAGGGCGCGGGAACTACGAGCAGTACTTC. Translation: CASSPGRGNYEQYF.

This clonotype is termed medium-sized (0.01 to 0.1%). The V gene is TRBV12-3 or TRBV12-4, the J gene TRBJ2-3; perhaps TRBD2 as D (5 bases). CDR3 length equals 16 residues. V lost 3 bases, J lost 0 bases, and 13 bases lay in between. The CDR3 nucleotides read TGTGCCAGCAGTTTTCGCAGCGGAGCTAGCACAGATACGCAGTATTTT. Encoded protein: CASSFRSGASTDTQYF.

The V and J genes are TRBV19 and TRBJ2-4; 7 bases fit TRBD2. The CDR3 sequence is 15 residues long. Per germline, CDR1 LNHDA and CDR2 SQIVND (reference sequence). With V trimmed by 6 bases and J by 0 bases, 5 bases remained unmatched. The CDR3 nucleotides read TGTGCCAGTAGCCGAGCGGGACGAGCCAAAAACATTCAGTACTTC. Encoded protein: CASSRAGRAKNIQYF.

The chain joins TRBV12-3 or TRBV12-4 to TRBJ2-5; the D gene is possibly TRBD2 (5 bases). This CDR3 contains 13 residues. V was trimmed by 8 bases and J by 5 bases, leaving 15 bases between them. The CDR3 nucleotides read TGTGCCAGCGCCCCCCCCGGGGTGGAGACCCAGTACTTC. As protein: CASAPPGVETQYF.

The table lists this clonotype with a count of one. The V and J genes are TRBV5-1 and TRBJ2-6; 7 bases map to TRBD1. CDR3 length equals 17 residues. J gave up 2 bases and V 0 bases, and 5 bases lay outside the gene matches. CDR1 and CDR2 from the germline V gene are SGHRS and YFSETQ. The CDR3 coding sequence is TGCGCCAGCAGCTTGGCCGGACAGGTAGCTGGGGCCAACGTCCTGACTTTC. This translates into CASSLAGQVAGANVLTF. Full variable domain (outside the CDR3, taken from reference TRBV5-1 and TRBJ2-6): KAGVTQTPRYLIKTRGQQVTLSCSPISGHRSVSWYQQTPGQGLQFLFEYFSETQRNKGNFPGRFSGRQFSNSRSEMNVSTLELGDSALYLCASSLAGQVAGANVLTFGAGSRLTVL.

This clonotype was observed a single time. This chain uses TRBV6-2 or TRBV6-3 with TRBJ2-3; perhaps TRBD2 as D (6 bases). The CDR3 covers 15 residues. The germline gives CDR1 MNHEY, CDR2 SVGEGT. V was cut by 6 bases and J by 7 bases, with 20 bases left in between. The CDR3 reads CASRAAGPLYYTQYF. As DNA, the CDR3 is TGTGCCAGCAGGGCGGCGGGACCCCTTTATTATACGCAGTATTTT.

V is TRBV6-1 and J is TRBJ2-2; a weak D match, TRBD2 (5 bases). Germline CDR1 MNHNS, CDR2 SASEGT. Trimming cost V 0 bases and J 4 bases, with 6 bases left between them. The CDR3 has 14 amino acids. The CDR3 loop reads CASSEALATGELFF. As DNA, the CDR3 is TGTGCCAGCAGTGAAGCTCTAGCCACCGGGGAGCTGTTTTTT.

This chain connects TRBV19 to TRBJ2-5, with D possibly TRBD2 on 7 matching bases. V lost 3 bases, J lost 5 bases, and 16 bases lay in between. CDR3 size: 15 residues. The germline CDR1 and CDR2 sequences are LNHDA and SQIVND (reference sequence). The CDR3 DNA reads TGTGCCAGTAGTATCAAGGGGGGGCTGATCGAGACCCAGTACTTC. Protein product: CASSIKGGLIETQYF.

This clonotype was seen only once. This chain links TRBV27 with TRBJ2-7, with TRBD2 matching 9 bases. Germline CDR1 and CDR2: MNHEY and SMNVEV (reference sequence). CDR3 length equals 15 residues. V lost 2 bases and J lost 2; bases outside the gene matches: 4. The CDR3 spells CASSLAAGGTYEQYF. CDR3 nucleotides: TGTGCCAGCAGTTTAGCAGCGGGGGGTACCTACGAGCAGTACTTC.

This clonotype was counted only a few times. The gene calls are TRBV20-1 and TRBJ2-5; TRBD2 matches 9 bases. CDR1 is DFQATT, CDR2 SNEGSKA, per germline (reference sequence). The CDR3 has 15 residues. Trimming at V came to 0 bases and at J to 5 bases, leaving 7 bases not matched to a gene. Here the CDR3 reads CSARDSGRVGETQYF. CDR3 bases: TGCAGTGCTAGAGATAGCGGGAGAGTAGGGGAGACCCAGTACTTC.

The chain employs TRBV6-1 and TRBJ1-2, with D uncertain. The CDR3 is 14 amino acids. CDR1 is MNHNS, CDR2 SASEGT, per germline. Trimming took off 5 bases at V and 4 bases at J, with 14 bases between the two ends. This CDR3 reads CASSPIGEIYGYTF. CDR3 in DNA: TGTGCCAGCAGTCCAATTGGGGAAATCTATGGCTACACCTTC.

The CDR3: CASSLDGVWGRLNTEAFF. Written as DNA, the CDR3 is TGTGCCAGCAGCTTAGATGGGGTATGGGGGCGCTTGAACACTGAAGCTTTCTTT. The V and J genes are TRBV11-3 and TRBJ1-1; TRBD1 is a possible D gene (6 bases). The germline gives CDR1 SGHNT, CDR2 YENEEA. The CDR3 runs to 18 residues. V lost 0 bases, J lost 0 bases, and 17 bases lay in between. Based on the CDR3 plus reference TRBV11-3 and TRBJ1-1, the full variable domain is EAGVVQSPRYKIIEKKQPVAFWCNPISGHNTLYWYLQNLGQGPELLIRYENEEAVDDSQLPKDRFSAERLKGVDSTLKIQPAELGDSAVYLCASSLDGVWGRLNTEAFFGQGTRLTVV.

CDR3 coding DNA: TGCGCCAGCAGCTTGACGGGACGGAGGTCCTACGAGCAGTACTTC. Amino acid sequence: CASSLTGRRSYEQYF. The J gene is TRBJ2-7, the V gene TRBV5-1; D is possibly TRBD1 or TRBD2 (5 bases each). The germline CDR1 and CDR2 sequences are SGHRS and YFSETQ. The CDR3 runs 15 residues. V shed 1 base and J shed 1 base, with 12 bases lying between them.